This TCR beta chain appears in the sequencing data of a study of T cell repertoires in cytomegalovirus infection. In TCRdb, the reads were re-called with MiXCR into one record per CDR3 protein. The profile shows roughly 760,000 distinct CDR3 sequences, 35% to 40% of them singletons. V trimming: 4 bases; J trimming: 2 bases; junction bases outside the gene matches: 8. CDR3 size: 17 residues. Germline loops: CDR1 MDHEN, CDR2 SYDVKM. The TCR sequence derives from a human donor in good health (CMV status not recorded). Some clones in this sample may be carry-over from other donors' samples. Sequenced sample: PBMCs. This chain joins TRBV28 and TRBJ1-6; 7 nucleotides match TRBD1. Written as DNA, the CDR3 is TGTGCCAGCAGTTCCTTGGACAGGTCTCCCTATAATTCACCCCTCCACTTT. This translates into CASSSLDRSPYNSPLHF.